The source of this T cell receptor beta chain is a study of T cells in Graves' hyperthyroidism and ophthalmopathy. This clonotype has at least ten counts. The investigators amplified TCR beta CDR3 regions from RNA transcripts. The TCR CDR3 first-round RT-PCR relied on the HTBI primer set. MiXCR was run by TCRdb on the multiplex PCR reads, yielding one entry per CDR3 protein. Among hundreds of thousands of distinct CDR3 sequences listed, about 19% were seen once. Hyperthyroidism in the patients, aged 18 to 65, was newly diagnosed and under 2 months in duration. CDR1 is MDHEN and CDR2 is SYDVKM in the germline V gene. This CDR3 is built from 19 residues. V lost 4 bases, J lost 3 bases, and 19 bases stayed unmatched.

V gene TRBV28 combines with J gene TRBJ1-1, with TRBD1 matching over 8 bases. Sequencing was done on a sample of blood. The clonotype originates from a woman aged 45-59 years with Graves' hyperthyroidism that later progressed to Graves' ophthalmopathy. The CDR3 spells CASSSSHILTGEGDTEAFF. The CDR3, as DNA: TGTGCCAGCAGTTCCTCACATATACTGACAGGGGAAGGAGACACTGAAGCTTTCTTT.